The source of this T cell receptor (beta chain) is a study of blood T cell repertoires in COVID-19. V dropped 3 bases and J dropped 3 bases, with 12 bases sitting between them. The CDR3 sequence is 15 residues long. Looked up from germline, CDR1 is KGHSH and CDR2 is LQKENI. Some clones are missing from TCRdb's copy, which holds only in-frame ones; the method was immunoSEQ multiplex PCR. The profile shows approximately 110,000 clones, approximately 90% of them singletons. Sequencing was performed on peripheral blood. The chain uses TRBV18 and TRBJ1-3; perhaps TRBD1 as D (6 bases). The TCR sequence derives from an elderly woman with acute or convalescent COVID-19. CDR3: CASSPSTGFGNTIYF. The CDR3 DNA is TGTGCCAGCTCACCCTCGACAGGATTTGGAAACACCATATATTTT.